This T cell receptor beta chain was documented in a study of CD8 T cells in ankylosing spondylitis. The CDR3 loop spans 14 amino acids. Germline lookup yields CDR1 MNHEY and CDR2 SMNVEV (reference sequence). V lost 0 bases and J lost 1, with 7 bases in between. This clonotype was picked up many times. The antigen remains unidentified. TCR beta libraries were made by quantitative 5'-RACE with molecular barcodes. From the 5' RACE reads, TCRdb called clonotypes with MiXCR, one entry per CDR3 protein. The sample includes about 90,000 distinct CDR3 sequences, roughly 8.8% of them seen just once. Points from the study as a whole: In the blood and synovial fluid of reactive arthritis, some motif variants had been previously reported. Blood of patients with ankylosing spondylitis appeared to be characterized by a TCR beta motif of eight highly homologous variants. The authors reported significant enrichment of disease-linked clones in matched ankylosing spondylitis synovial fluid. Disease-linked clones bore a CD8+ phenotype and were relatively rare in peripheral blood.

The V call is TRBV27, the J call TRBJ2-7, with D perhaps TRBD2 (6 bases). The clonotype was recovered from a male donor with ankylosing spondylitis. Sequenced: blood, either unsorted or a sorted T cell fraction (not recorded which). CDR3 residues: CASSLSRGSYEQYF. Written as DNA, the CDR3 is TGTGCCAGCAGTTTATCTCGGGGGTCCTACGAGCAGTACTTC.